The next 9 T cell receptor beta chains were all read from a single sample in a study of T cells in Graves' hyperthyroidism and ophthalmopathy. What was amplified from RNA transcripts were TCR beta CDR3 regions. The HTBI primer set served for first-round RT-PCR of the TCR CDR3. TCRdb fed the multiplex PCR reads into MiXCR, producing one record per CDR3 protein. There are hundreds of thousands of distinct CDR3 sequences in the sample; more than 30% occur only once, and more than 7% lies in the top ten. The sample comprised blood. The receptors here all came from a man between 18 and 29 years old with Graves' hyperthyroidism.

Ten or more counts support this clonotype. Germline and junction disagree at one end, which may indicate a read error. The chain uses TRBV6-5 and TRBJ1-5; 10 bases map to TRBD1. Germline V gene sequence: CDR1 MNHEY, CDR2 SVGAGI. This CDR3 is 16 amino acids long. This CDR3 reads CASSYGTGDSNQPQHF. In DNA form, the CDR3 reads TGCGCCAGCAGCTATGGGACAGGGGATAGCAATCAGCCCCAGCATTTT.

This clonotype has just a few counts. The gene calls are TRBV6-5 and TRBJ1-1, with D uncertain. The CDR3 is 12 amino acids. Deletions cut 10 bases from V and 1 base from J, with 10 bases between. Germline CDR1 MNHEY, CDR2 SVGAGI. CDR3: CATAAQNTEAFF. The DNA for the CDR3 is TGTGCCACCGCAGCCCAGAACACTGAAGCTTTCTTT.

This clonotype has just a few counts. The chain joins TRBV20-1 to TRBJ2-5; 10 positions agree with TRBD2. This CDR3 has 15 residues. The germline gives CDR1 DFQATT, CDR2 SNEGSKA (reference sequence). The V segment lost 6 bases and the J segment 1 base; nucleotides outside the gene matches: 8. The DNA of the CDR3 is TGCAGTGCAAAAACCCCTAGCGGGAGCCAAGAGACCCAGTACTTC. This encodes CSAKTPSGSQETQYF.

This clonotype was found a few times. The chain combines TRBV12-3 or TRBV12-4 with TRBJ1-5; 8 nucleotides agree with TRBD1. V lost 5 bases to trimming and J lost 3 bases; unmatched junction nucleotides: 6. This CDR3 has 15 residues. CDR3 DNA sequence: TGTGCCAGCAGTCTAAGACAGGGGAACAATCAGCCCCAGCATTTT. Protein: CASSLRQGNNQPQHF.

CDR3 coding DNA: TGTGCCGGACTCCGAAAGGGGCCCGGGTACGAGCAGTACTTC. It codes for CAGLRKGPGYEQYF. V usage is TRBV2 and J usage is TRBJ2-7, with D perhaps given as TRBD1 or TRBD2 (5 bases each). This CDR3 has 14 residues. Trimming removed 11 bases from V and 4 bases from J, with 21 bases in between. Per the germline V gene, CDR1 is SNHLY and CDR2 is FYNNEI.

This clonotype has only a few counts. The rearrangement uses TRBV9 and TRBJ2-7; 14 bases map to TRBD2. This CDR3 contains 16 residues. V trimming: 1 base; J trimming: 4 bases; junction bases outside the gene matches: 4. Germline V lookup: CDR1 SGDLS, CDR2 YYNGEE. CDR3: CASSVSGTSGSYEQYF. The CDR3 coding sequence is TGTGCCAGCAGCGTATCCGGGACTAGCGGGAGTTACGAGCAGTACTTC. Combining the CDR3 with reference TRBV9 and TRBJ2-7 gives the whole variable domain DSGVTQTPKHLITATGQRVTLRCSPRSGDLSVYWYQQSLDQGLQFLIQYYNGEERAKGNILERFSAQQFPDLHSELNLSSLELGDSALYFCASSVSGTSGSYEQYFGPGTRLTVT.

Of note for this clonotype: Its ends do not fully match the called genes, so a read error is possible. The CDR3, as DNA: TGTGCCAGCAGCGTGGGACTCTTT. Its translation is CASSVGLF. The V gene is TRBV7-2, the J gene TRBJ1-6; D is perhaps TRBD1 (5 bases). Germline CDR1 and CDR2: SGHTA and FQGNSA. This CDR3 has 8 residues. Full variable domain (rest looked up from reference TRBV7-2 and TRBJ1-6): GAGVSQSPSNKVTEKGKDVELRCDPISGHTALYWYRQSLGQGLEFLIYFQGNSAPDKSGLPSDRFSAERTGGSVSTLTIQRTQQEDSAVYLCASSVGLFGNGTRLTVT.

The chain joins TRBV11-1 to TRBJ2-5, with D tentatively TRBD2 (5 bases). The CDR3 totals 16 residues. The ends were cut back, 2 bases at V and 1 base at J, with 14 bases in the middle. Germline lookup yields CDR1 SGHAT and CDR2 FQDESV (reference sequence). The CDR3 DNA reads TGTGCCAGCAGCTTAATAGGGAGCGAGGTCCAAGAGACCCAGTACTTC. It is translated as CASSLIGSEVQETQYF.

This sequence joins TRBV20-1 and TRBJ2-7, with D uncertain. CDR1 DFQATT and CDR2 SNEGSKA come from the germline V gene (reference sequence). The length of the CDR3 is 14 residues. The V end lost 5 bases, the J end lost 1 base, and 15 bases lay between the germline ends. The CDR3 region is CSAQFSVRSYEQYF. CDR3 coding DNA: TGCAGTGCTCAGTTCTCGGTGAGGTCCTACGAGCAGTACTTC.